The 19 T cell receptor beta chains given below trace back to one sample, sequenced in a study of PD-L1 blockade in urothelial cancer (dated by TCRdb to 2016 to 2017). The protocol used for the library was the immunoSEQ multiplex PCR assay. TCRdb's version of the immuneACCESS table is confined to in-frame rearrangements and falls short of the full clone set. An unresolved V gene accounts for under half of the shortfall where checked; the remainder is of unknown origin. The sample data list about 80,000 clones, and about nine tenths of these were observed just once. 4.5% to 6.5% of the sample belongs to the ten largest clones. Sequenced here: PBMCs, sampled around atezolizumab (anti-PD-L1) treatment. The receptors here all came from a woman in her 70s with urothelial cancer.

The chain uses TRBV19 and TRBJ1-6; a possible D gene is TRBD1 (6 bases). Germline V gene data show CDR1 as LNHDA and CDR2 as SQIVND (reference sequence). V gave up 6 bases and J gave up 6 bases, with 12 bases separating them. The CDR3 has 14 residues. The CDR3 is CASRVGTTNSPLHF. CDR3 bases: TGTGCCAGTAGGGTCGGGACAACTAATTCACCCCTCCACTTT.

Written as DNA, the CDR3 is TGTGCCAGCGCGGCGGTAAAACTGTTTTTT. Its protein product is CASAAVKLFF. The chain carries TRBV6-4 and TRBJ1-4; no definite D call. Germline loops: CDR1 MRHNA, CDR2 SNTAGT. The CDR3 length is 10 residues. V lost 8 bases to trimming and J lost 10 bases, with 8 bases between them.

The gene calls are TRBV10-1 and TRBJ2-1; D is unresolved. V was shortened by 8 bases and J by 7 bases, with 12 bases between the two germline ends. The CDR3 sequence is 12 residues long. Germline-derived CDR1 and CDR2 are WNHNN and SYGVQD (reference sequence). CDR3: CASGDPRNEQFF. CDR3 coding DNA: TGCGCCAGCGGAGACCCCCGGAATGAGCAGTTCTTC.

This clone has a single count. V is TRBV7-9 and J is TRBJ2-4; tentative D call: TRBD2 (6 bases). The CDR3 runs 15 residues. From germline, CDR1 is SEHNR and CDR2 FQNEAQ (reference sequence). V shed 3 bases and J shed 0 bases, with 9 bases lying between them. The CDR3 spells CASSFAGLAKNIQYF. CDR3 bases: TGTGCCAGCAGCTTTGCGGGGCTAGCCAAAAACATTCAGTACTTC. The full variable domain, rest sourced from reference TRBV7-9 and TRBJ2-4, is DTGVSQNPRHKITKRGQNVTFRCDPISEHNRLYWYRQTLGQGPEFLTYFQNEAQLEKSRLLSDRFSAERPKGSFSTLEIQRTEQGDSAMYLCASSFAGLAKNIQYFGAGTRLSVL.

This sequence joins TRBV27 and TRBJ2-2; D gene unclear. The V gene's germline CDR1 is MNHEY and CDR2 SMNVEV (reference sequence). The V and J ends lost 5 bases and 3 bases respectively, with 7 bases between them. The length of the CDR3 is 13 residues. The CDR3: CASSLRYTGELFF. In DNA form, the CDR3 reads TGTGCCAGCAGTCTCCGGTACACCGGGGAGCTGTTTTTT.

The V gene is TRBV10-1, the J gene TRBJ1-5; weak D call: TRBD1 (5 bases). The ends were cut back, 3 bases at V and 3 bases at J, with 15 bases in the middle. Germline CDR1 is WNHNN and CDR2 is SYGVQD (reference sequence). This CDR3 has 16 amino acids. The CDR3 reads CASSEAPDKDNQPQHF. In DNA, the CDR3 is TGCGCCAGCAGTGAAGCCCCGGACAAGGACAATCAGCCCCAGCATTTT.

The chain recombines TRBV5-4 with TRBJ2-2, with TRBD2 identical over 11 bases. From germline, CDR1 is SGHNT and CDR2 YYREEE (reference sequence). This CDR3 is built from 16 residues. V lost 4 bases and J lost 7; bases outside the gene matches: 9. CDR3 residues: CASSAQTSGIVGELFF. In DNA, the CDR3 is TGTGCCAGCAGCGCACAGACTAGCGGGATTGTCGGGGAGCTGTTTTTT.

This clone came up once. V and J are TRBV4-1 and TRBJ2-7; no clear D. Trimming took off 0 bases at V and 2 bases at J, with 11 bases between the two ends. The CDR3 contains 15 residues. Germline V gives CDR1 MGHRA, CDR2 YSYEKL. The CDR3 DNA reads as TGCGCCAGCAGCCAAGATCTGAGTGATCCCTACGAGCAGTACTTC. It is translated as CASSQDLSDPYEQYF.

This clone was seen a single time. This chain joins TRBV28 and TRBJ1-2; tentatively, D is TRBD1 (5 bases). V was pared by 2 bases and J by 7 bases, with 14 bases between. The CDR3 has 14 amino acids. Germline V lookup: CDR1 MDHEN, CDR2 SYDVKM. CDR3 bases: TGTGCCAGCAGTTTAATGGGGGGTTTAGGTGGCTACACCTTC. Amino acid sequence: CASSLMGGLGGYTF.

This chain uses TRBV5-5 with TRBJ2-7; D unclear. The CDR3 has 13 residues. CDR1 is SGHKS and CDR2 is YYEKEE in the germline V gene (reference sequence). V was pared by 0 bases and J by 0 bases, with 4 bases between. CDR3 in amino acids: CASSLDISYEQYF. The CDR3 coding sequence is TGTGCCAGCAGCTTGGACATCTCCTACGAGCAGTACTTC.

The chain has TRBV18 and TRBJ2-7; the match to TRBD1 covers 8 bases. This CDR3 is built from 16 residues. Germline assignment: CDR1 KGHSH and CDR2 LQKENI. With 0 bases clipped from V and 2 bases from J, the junction kept 6 bases outside the gene matches. The DNA for the CDR3 is TGTGCCAGCTCACCACCCGGGACAGGTTTGCCCTACGAGCAGTACTTC. Its protein is CASSPPGTGLPYEQYF.

The chain's CDR3 is CASSRYRGATGELFF. The CDR3 bases are TGTGCCAGCAGTCGCTACAGGGGCGCCACCGGGGAGCTGTTTTTT. The J gene is TRBJ2-2, the V gene TRBV28; 7 bases are a match to TRBD1. Germline trimming cut 5 bases from V and 4 bases from J; bases unmatched to any gene: 7. The CDR3 is 15 amino acids. The V gene's germline CDR1 is MDHEN and CDR2 SYDVKM. Filled out from reference TRBV28 and TRBJ2-2, the complete variable domain reads DVKVTQSSRYLVKRTGEKVFLECVQDMDHENMFWYRQDPGLGLRLIYFSYDVKMKEKGDIPEGYSVSREKKERFSLILESASTNQTSMYLCASSRYRGATGELFFGEGSRLTVL.

The chain recombines TRBV5-1 with TRBJ2-2; TRBD1 agrees at 7 bases. CDR3 length: 16 residues. The germline V gene has CDR1 SGHRS and CDR2 YFSETQ. J lost 5 bases, V lost 0 bases, and 7 bases had no gene match. Here the CDR3 DNA reads TGCGCCAGCAGCTTGGATCCAGGGGGTTCGACCGGGGAGCTGTTTTTT. Protein sequence: CASSLDPGGSTGELFF.

The CDR3 nucleotides are TGTGCCAGCAGCCATGACAGGGATGGCTACAATGAGCAGTTCTTC. Translating it yields CASSHDRDGYNEQFF. The chain joins TRBV11-3 to TRBJ2-1; 7 bases are shared with TRBD1. Germline trimming cut 5 bases from V and 3 bases from J; bases unmatched to any gene: 7. Looked up from germline, CDR1 is SGHNT and CDR2 is YENEEA. The CDR3 covers 15 residues.

The chain links TRBV5-6 to TRBJ2-7; 7 positions agree with TRBD1. The CDR3 runs 15 residues. After removal of 0 bases from V and 4 bases from J, the junction contained 7 bases not matched to a gene. Germline V lookup: CDR1 SGHDT, CDR2 YYEEEE. The CDR3 DNA sequence: TGTGCCAGCAGCTTGGATGCCAGGGGGTGGTACGAGCAGTACTTC. It yields the protein CASSLDARGWYEQYF.

This chain uses TRBV7-3 with TRBJ2-7; 9 nucleotides match TRBD1. Germline CDR1 is SGHTA and CDR2 is FQGTGA. V was pared by 1 base and J by 3 bases, with 4 bases of the junction left unmatched. The length of the CDR3 is 15 residues. The CDR3 DNA is TGTGCCAGCAGCTTAAGCGGGACAGGGCGCTACGAGCAGTACTTC. Translated, it gives CASSLSGTGRYEQYF.

V is TRBV27 and J is TRBJ2-1; the D gene is possibly TRBD1 (5 bases). Trimming pared 5 bases from V and 9 bases from J, leaving 17 bases between. Germline V gene sequence: CDR1 MNHEY, CDR2 SMNVEV (reference sequence). This CDR3 region has 14 residues. In DNA, the CDR3 is TGTGCCAGCAGTAACTACATCGACAGCCCTGAGCAGTTCTTC. It encodes CASSNYIDSPEQFF.

V usage is TRBV7-2 and J usage is TRBJ2-2; possibly TRBD2 for D (6 bases). Per germline, CDR1 SGHTA and CDR2 FQGNSA. Trimming removed 7 bases from V and 5 bases from J, with 11 bases in between. The CDR3 totals 13 residues. CDR3 residues: CASTPGVTGELFF. CDR3 DNA: TGTGCCAGCACCCCGGGGGTAACCGGGGAGCTGTTTTTT.

The chain combines TRBV11-3 with TRBJ1-1, with no clear D. V shed 2 bases and J shed 1 base, with 8 bases lying between them. Germline V CDR1 and CDR2: SGHNT, YENEEA. The CDR3 runs 14 residues. In DNA, the CDR3 is TGTGCCAGCAGCTTATCAGGTCAGAACACTGAAGCTTTCTTT. Its protein is CASSLSGQNTEAFF.